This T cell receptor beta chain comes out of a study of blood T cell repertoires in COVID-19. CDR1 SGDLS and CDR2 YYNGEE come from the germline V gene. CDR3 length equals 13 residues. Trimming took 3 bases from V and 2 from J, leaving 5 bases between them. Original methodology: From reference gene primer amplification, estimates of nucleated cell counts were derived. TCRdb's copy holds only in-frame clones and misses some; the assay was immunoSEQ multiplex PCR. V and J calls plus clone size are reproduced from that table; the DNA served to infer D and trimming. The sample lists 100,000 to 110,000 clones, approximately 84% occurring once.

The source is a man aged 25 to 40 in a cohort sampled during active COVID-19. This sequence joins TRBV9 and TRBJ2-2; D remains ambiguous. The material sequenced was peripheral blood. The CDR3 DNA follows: TGTGCCAGCAGCGCCCCAAACACCGGGGAGCTGTTTTTT. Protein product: CASSAPNTGELFF. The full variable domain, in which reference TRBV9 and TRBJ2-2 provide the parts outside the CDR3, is DSGVTQTPKHLITATGQRVTLRCSPRSGDLSVYWYQQSLDQGLQFLIQYYNGEERAKGNILERFSAQQFPDLHSELNLSSLELGDSALYFCASSAPNTGELFFGEGSRLTVL.